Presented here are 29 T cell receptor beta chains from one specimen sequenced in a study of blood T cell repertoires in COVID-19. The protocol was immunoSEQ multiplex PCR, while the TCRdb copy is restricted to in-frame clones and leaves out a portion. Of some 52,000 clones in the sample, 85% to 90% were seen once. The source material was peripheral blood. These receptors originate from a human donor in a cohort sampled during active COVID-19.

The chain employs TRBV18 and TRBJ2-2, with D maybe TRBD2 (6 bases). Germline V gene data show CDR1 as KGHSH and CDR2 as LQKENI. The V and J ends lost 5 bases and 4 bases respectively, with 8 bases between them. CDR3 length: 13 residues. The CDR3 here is CASSRLGTGELFF. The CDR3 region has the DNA TGTGCCAGCTCAAGACTAGGCACCGGGGAGCTGTTTTTT.

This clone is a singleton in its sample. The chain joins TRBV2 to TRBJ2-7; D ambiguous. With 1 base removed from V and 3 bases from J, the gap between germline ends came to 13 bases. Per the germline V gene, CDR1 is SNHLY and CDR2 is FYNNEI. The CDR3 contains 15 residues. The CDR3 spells CASSEDRPKSYEQYF. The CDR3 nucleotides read TGTGCCAGCAGTGAAGACAGACCAAAGAGCTACGAGCAGTACTTC.

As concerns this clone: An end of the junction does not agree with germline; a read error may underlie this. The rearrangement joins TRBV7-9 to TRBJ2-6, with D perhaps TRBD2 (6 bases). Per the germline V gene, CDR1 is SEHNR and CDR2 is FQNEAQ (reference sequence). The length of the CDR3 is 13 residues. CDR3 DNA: TGCGGGACGGGGGACTCTGGGGCCAACGTCCTGACTTTC. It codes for CGTGDSGANVLTF.

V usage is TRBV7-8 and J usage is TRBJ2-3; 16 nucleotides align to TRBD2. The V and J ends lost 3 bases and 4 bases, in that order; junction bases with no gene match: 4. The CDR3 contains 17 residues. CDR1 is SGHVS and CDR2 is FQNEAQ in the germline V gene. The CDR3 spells CASSLGLAGGPADTQYF. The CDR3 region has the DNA TGTGCCAGCAGCTTGGGACTAGCGGGAGGGCCGGCAGATACGCAGTATTTT.

CDR3 loop: CASSLARTSGTYNEQFF. DNA of the CDR3: TGCGCCAGCAGCTTGGCCCGGACTAGCGGGACCTACAATGAGCAGTTCTTC. The rearrangement joins TRBV5-1 to TRBJ2-1; the match to TRBD2 covers 12 bases. The trim removed 0 bases at V and 2 bases at J, leaving 3 bases unmatched. In germline, CDR1 is SGHRS, CDR2 YFSETQ. The CDR3 length is 17 residues.

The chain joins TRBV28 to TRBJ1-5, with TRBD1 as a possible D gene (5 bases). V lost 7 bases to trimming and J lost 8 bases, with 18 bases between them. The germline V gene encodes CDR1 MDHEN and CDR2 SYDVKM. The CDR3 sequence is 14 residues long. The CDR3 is CASTTRQITEPQHF. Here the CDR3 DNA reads TGTGCCAGCACCACAAGACAGATAACGGAGCCCCAGCATTTT. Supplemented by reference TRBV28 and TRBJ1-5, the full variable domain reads DVKVTQSSRYLVKRTGEKVFLECVQDMDHENMFWYRQDPGLGLRLIYFSYDVKMKEKGDIPEGYSVSREKKERFSLILESASTNQTSMYLCASTTRQITEPQHFGDGTRLSIL.

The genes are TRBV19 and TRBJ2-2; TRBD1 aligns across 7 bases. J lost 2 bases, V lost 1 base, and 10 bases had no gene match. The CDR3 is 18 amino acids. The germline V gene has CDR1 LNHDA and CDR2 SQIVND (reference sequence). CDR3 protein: CASSIGFRGTANTGELFF. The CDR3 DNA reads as TGTGCCAGTAGTATAGGGTTTAGAGGGACAGCAAACACCGGGGAGCTGTTTTTT.

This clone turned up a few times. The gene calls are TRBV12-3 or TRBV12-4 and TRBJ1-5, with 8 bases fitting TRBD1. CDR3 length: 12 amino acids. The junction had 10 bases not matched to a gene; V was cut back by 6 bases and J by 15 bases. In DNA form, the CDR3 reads TGTGCCAGCAGCCCGGACAGGGCCCTACGGCATTTT. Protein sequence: CASSPDRALRHF.

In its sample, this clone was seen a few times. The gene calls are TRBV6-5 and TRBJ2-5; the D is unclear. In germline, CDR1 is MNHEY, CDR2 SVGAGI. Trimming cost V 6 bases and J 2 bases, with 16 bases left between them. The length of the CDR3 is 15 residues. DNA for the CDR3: TGTGCCAGCAGCCCCACCCTCCTGAGGCAAGAGACCCAGTACTTC. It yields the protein CASSPTLLRQETQYF.

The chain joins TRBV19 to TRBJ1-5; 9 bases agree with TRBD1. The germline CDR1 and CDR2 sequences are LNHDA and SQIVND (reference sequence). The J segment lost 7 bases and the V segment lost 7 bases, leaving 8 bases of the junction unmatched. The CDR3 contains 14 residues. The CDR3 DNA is TGTGCCAGTACTAACAGGGGGCAGGTGCAGCCCCAGCATTTT. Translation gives CASTNRGQVQPQHF.

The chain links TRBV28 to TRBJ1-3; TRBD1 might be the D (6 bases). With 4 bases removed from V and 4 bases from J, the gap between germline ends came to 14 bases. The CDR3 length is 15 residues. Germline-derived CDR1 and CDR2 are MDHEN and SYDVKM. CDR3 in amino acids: CASSSGQGYGNTIYF. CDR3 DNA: TGTGCCAGCAGTTCCGGTCAGGGGTACGGAAACACCATATATTTT. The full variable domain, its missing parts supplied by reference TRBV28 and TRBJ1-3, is DVKVTQSSRYLVKRTGEKVFLECVQDMDHENMFWYRQDPGLGLRLIYFSYDVKMKEKGDIPEGYSVSREKKERFSLILESASTNQTSMYLCASSSGQGYGNTIYFGEGSWLTVV.

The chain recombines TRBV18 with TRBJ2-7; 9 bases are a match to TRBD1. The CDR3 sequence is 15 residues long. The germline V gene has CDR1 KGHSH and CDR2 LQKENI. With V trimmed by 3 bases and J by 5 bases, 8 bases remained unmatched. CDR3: CASSPPGQGFDEQYF. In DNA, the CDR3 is TGTGCCAGCTCACCCCCCGGACAGGGGTTCGACGAGCAGTACTTC.

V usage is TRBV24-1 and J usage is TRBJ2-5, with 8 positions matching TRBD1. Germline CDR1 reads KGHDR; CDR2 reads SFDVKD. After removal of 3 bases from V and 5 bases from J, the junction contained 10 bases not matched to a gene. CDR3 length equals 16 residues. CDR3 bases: TGTGCCACCAGTGATCTACCGGACAGGGTTAATGAGACCCAGTACTTC. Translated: CATSDLPDRVNETQYF.

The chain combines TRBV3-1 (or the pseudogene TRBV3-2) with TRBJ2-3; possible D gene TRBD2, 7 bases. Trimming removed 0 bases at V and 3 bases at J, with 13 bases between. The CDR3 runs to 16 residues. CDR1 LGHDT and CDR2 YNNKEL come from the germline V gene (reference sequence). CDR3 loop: CASSQDWGGATDTQYF. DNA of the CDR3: TGTGCCAGCAGCCAAGATTGGGGGGGGGCAACAGATACGCAGTATTTT.

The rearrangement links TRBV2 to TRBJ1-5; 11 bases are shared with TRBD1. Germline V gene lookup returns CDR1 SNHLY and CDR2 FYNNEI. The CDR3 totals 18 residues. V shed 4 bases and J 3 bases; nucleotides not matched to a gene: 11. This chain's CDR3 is CASSGDRDRGSHNQPQHF. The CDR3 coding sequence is TGTGCCAGCAGTGGGGATCGGGACAGGGGGAGCCACAATCAGCCCCAGCATTTT.

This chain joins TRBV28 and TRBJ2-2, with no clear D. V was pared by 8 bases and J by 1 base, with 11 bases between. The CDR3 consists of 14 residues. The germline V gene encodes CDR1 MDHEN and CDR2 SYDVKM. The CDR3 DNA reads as TGTGCCAGCCGCCGGGTCTGGAACACCGGGGAGCTGTTTTTT. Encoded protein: CASRRVWNTGELFF.

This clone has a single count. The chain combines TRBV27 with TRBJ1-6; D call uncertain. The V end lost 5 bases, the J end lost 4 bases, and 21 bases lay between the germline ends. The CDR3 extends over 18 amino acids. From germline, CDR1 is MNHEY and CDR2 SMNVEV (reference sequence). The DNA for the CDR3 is TGTGCCAGCAGTCCGAGCGCCTTTCGGGAAGCTTATAATTCACCCCTCCACTTT. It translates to CASSPSAFREAYNSPLHF.

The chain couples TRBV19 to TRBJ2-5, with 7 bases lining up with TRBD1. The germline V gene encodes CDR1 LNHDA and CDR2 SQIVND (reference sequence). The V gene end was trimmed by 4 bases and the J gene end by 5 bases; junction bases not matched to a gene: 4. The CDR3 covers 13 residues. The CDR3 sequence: CASSKGAFETQYF. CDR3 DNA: TGTGCCAGTAGTAAGGGGGCCTTCGAGACCCAGTACTTC.

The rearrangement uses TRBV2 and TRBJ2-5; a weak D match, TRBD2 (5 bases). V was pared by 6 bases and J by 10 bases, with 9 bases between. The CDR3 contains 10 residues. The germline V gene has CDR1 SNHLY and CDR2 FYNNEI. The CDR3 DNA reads TGTGCCAGCAGCGACGGGGACCAGTACTTC. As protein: CASSDGDQYF. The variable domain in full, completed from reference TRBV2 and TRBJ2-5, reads EPEVTQTPSHQVTQMGQEVILRCVPISNHLYFYWYRQILGQKVEFLVSFYNNEISEKSEIFDDQFSVERPDGSNFTLKIRSTKLEDSAMYFCASSDGDQYFGPGTRLLVL.

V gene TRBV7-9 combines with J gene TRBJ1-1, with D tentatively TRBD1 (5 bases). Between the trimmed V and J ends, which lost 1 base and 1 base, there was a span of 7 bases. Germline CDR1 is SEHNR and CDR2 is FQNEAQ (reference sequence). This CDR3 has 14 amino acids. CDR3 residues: CASSLGQPNTEAFF. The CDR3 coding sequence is TGTGCCAGCAGCTTAGGACAGCCGAACACTGAAGCTTTCTTT.

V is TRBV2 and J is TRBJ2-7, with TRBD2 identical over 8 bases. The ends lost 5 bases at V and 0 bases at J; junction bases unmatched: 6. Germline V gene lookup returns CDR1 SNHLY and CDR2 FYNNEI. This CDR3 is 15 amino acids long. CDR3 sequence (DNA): TGTGCCAGCAGTCGGACTAGCCTCCTCTCCTACGAGCAGTACTTC. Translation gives CASSRTSLLSYEQYF.

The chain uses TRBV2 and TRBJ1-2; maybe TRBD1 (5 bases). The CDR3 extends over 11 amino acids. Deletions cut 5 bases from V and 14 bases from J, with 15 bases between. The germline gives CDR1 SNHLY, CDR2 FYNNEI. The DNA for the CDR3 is TGTGCCAGCAGTATACGACAGTGGCGAACCTTC. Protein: CASSIRQWRTF.

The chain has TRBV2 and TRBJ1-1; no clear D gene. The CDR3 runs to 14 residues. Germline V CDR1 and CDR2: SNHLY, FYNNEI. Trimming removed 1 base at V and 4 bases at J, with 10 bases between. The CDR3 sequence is CASSEVGGSTEAFF. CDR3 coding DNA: TGTGCCAGCAGTGAAGTTGGAGGGAGCACTGAAGCTTTCTTT. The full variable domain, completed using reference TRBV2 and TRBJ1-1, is EPEVTQTPSHQVTQMGQEVILRCVPISNHLYFYWYRQILGQKVEFLVSFYNNEISEKSEIFDDQFSVERPDGSNFTLKIRSTKLEDSAMYFCASSEVGGSTEAFFGQGTRLTVV.

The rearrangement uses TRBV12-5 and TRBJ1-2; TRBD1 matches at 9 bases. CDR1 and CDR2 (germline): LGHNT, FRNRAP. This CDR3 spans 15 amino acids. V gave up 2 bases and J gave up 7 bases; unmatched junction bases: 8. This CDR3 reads CASGLPGTGFGGYTF. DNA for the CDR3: TGTGCTAGTGGTTTGCCCGGGACAGGGTTCGGTGGCTACACCTTC.

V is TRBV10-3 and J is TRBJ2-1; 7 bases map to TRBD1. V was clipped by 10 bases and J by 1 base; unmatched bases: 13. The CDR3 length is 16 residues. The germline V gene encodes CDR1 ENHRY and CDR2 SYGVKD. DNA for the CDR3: TGTGCCACAGCCACCGGCGGCAGGGGGTCCTACAATGAGCAGTTCTTC. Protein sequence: CATATGGRGSYNEQFF.

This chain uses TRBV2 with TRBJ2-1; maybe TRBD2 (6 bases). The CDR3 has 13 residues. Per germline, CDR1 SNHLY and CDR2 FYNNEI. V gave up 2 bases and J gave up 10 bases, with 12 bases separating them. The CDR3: CASSERRDSEQFF. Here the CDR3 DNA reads TGTGCCAGCAGTGAACGGCGGGACTCGGAGCAGTTCTTC.

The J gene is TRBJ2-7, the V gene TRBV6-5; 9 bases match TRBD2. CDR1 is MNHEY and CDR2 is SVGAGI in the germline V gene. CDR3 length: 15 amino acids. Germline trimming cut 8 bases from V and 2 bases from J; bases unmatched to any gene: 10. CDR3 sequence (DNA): TGTGCCAGCCTACCGGCGGGGGGGTTCACCTACGAGCAGTACTTC. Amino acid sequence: CASLPAGGFTYEQYF.

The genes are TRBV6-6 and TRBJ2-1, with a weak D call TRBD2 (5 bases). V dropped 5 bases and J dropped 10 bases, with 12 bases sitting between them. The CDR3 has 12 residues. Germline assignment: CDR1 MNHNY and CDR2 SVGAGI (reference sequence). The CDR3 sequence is CASSTASYEQFF. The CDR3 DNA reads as TGTGCCAGCAGTACCGCTAGCTACGAGCAGTTCTTC.

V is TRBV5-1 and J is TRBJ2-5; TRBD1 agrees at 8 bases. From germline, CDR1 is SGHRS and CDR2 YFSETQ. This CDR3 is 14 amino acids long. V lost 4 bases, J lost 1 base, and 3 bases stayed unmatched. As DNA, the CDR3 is TGCGCCAGCAGCACGGGGACAGGCCAAGAGACCCAGTACTTC. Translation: CASSTGTGQETQYF.